The 19 T cell receptor beta chains given below trace back to one sample, sequenced in a study of OX40 agonist ivuxolimab in advanced cancers. TCRdb keeps only in-frame clones here, not all; method: immunoSEQ multiplex PCR. The table records roughly 57,000 clones, approximately 84% of them present only once. The source was CD4+ or CD8+ T cells sorted from blood, collected in a trial of the OX40 agonist ivuxolimab. The source of these receptors is an adult with an advanced solid tumor such as melanoma, head and neck, liver or kidney cancer.

The chain joins TRBV5-1 to TRBJ2-1; 10 bases map to TRBD2. Looked up from germline, CDR1 is SGHRS and CDR2 is YFSETQ. This CDR3 has 16 amino acids. Unmatched junction bases numbered 4, after V lost 1 base and J lost 3 bases. CDR3 loop: CASSLRTSGNYNEQFF. DNA of the CDR3: TGCGCCAGCAGCTTGCGGACTAGCGGAAACTACAATGAGCAGTTCTTC.

The chain couples TRBV2 to TRBJ2-5, with 10 bases that match TRBD2. The CDR3 is 15 residues long. V gave up 7 bases and J gave up 2 bases; unmatched junction bases: 7. CDR1 and CDR2 (germline): SNHLY, FYNNEI. CDR3: CASIRLLAGQETQYF. For the CDR3, the DNA is TGTGCCAGCATACGCTTACTAGCGGGGCAAGAGACCCAGTACTTC.

The V and J genes are TRBV2 and TRBJ2-3, with 11 bases matching TRBD1. The trim removed 6 bases at V and 5 bases at J, leaving 7 bases unmatched. The CDR3 is 15 amino acids. Germline assignment: CDR1 SNHLY and CDR2 FYNNEI. The CDR3 DNA sequence: TGTGCCAGCAGAGGGACAGGGGGAAGTTTAGATACGCAGTATTTT. Protein: CASRGTGGSLDTQYF.

The chain employs TRBV5-1 and TRBJ2-7, with a weak D call TRBD2 (5 bases). Germline CDR1 and CDR2: SGHRS and YFSETQ. This CDR3 is built from 15 residues. V lost 0 bases and J 0 bases, leaving 10 bases between the germline ends. Written as DNA, the CDR3 is TGCGCCAGCAGCTTGGGACTAACTGCCTCCTACGAGCAGTACTTC. Its protein product is CASSLGLTASYEQYF.

The chain joins TRBV9 to TRBJ2-7, with D uncertain. Germline CDR1 and CDR2: SGDLS and YYNGEE. The CDR3 length is 13 residues. V lost 0 bases to trimming and J lost 6 bases, with 10 bases between them. The CDR3: CASSVDPGREQYF. The CDR3 DNA is TGTGCCAGCAGCGTAGATCCAGGTCGCGAGCAGTACTTC.

The chain uses TRBV4-2 and TRBJ2-7; no clear D. The CDR3 sequence is 15 residues long. Per germline, CDR1 LGHNA and CDR2 YNFKEQ. V was clipped by 0 bases and J by 5 bases, with 14 bases between them. CDR3 loop: CASSQDSLGSNEQYF. In nucleotides, the CDR3 is TGTGCCAGCAGCCAAGATTCGCTAGGTTCCAACGAGCAGTACTTC.

The table lists this clone with a count of one. The gene calls are TRBV27 and TRBJ2-6, with 9 bases aligning to TRBD1. CDR3 length equals 17 residues. CDR1 is MNHEY and CDR2 is SMNVEV in the germline V gene (reference sequence). The ends lost 2 bases at V and 1 base at J; junction bases unmatched: 3. As DNA, the CDR3 is TGTGCCAGCAGTTTACAGGGACAGGGTTCTGGGGCCAACGTCCTGACTTTC. Translating gives CASSLQGQGSGANVLTF.

This clone was detected only once. The V gene is TRBV19, the J gene TRBJ2-7; TRBD1 matches 7 bases. The germline V gene has CDR1 LNHDA and CDR2 SQIVND (reference sequence). The ends lost 3 bases at V and 1 base at J; junction bases unmatched: 3. This CDR3 is built from 14 residues. CDR3 amino acids: CASSMGQTSYEQYF. The CDR3 coding sequence is TGTGCCAGTAGTATGGGACAGACTTCCTACGAGCAGTACTTC.

The chain's CDR3 is CASSLVSDYEQYF. Here the CDR3 DNA reads TGTGCCAGCAGCTTAGTTTCCGACTACGAGCAGTACTTC. The chain combines TRBV11-1 with TRBJ2-7; D not resolved. The CDR3 extends over 13 amino acids. Germline V gene sequence: CDR1 SGHAT, CDR2 FQDESV (reference sequence). V was shortened by 1 base and J by 3 bases, with 7 bases between the two germline ends. The full variable domain, completed using reference TRBV11-1 and TRBJ2-7, is EAEVAQSPRYKITEKSQAVAFWCDPISGHATLYWYRQILGQGPELLVQFQDESVVDDSQLPKDRFSAERLKGVDSTLKIQPAELGDSAMYLCASSLVSDYEQYFGPGTRLTVT.

The chain uses TRBV7-9 and TRBJ1-2; D remains ambiguous. The V gene's germline CDR1 is SEHNR and CDR2 FQNEAQ (reference sequence). This CDR3 is built from 15 residues. Trimming took off 1 base at V and 4 bases at J, with 13 bases between the two ends. The chain's CDR3 is CASSLGTARGYGYTF. The CDR3 DNA is TGTGCCAGCAGCTTAGGTACGGCCCGGGGCTATGGCTACACCTTC.

This clone was seen only once. The chain links TRBV18 to TRBJ2-5; D is possibly TRBD2 (7 bases). From germline, CDR1 is KGHSH and CDR2 LQKENI. V lost 0 bases, J lost 4 bases, and 18 bases lay in between. The CDR3 extends over 17 amino acids. The CDR3 spells CASSPPRSRGGGETQYF. Here the CDR3 DNA reads TGTGCCAGCTCACCACCGCGGAGCAGGGGCGGGGGAGAGACCCAGTACTTC.

This chain joins TRBV4-1 and TRBJ1-2; D is undetermined. Trimming stripped 4 bases from V and 4 bases from J, with 16 bases between. Looked up from germline, CDR1 is MGHRA and CDR2 is YSYEKL. The CDR3 runs 15 residues. In nucleotides, the CDR3 is TGCGCCAGCAGCCCCCCAAATCGTCCTTCCTATGGCTACACCTTC. Translation gives CASSPPNRPSYGYTF.

V usage is TRBV19 and J usage is TRBJ2-2; 7 bases fit TRBD2. V lost 10 bases and J lost 0; bases outside the gene matches: 8. CDR3 length equals 15 residues. CDR1 is LNHDA, CDR2 SQIVND, per germline (reference sequence). The CDR3, as DNA: TGTGCCACCAGGGAGGGAATACCGAACACCGGGGAGCTGTTTTTT. This encodes CATREGIPNTGELFF.

The J gene is TRBJ1-1, the V gene TRBV30; D gene unclear. This CDR3 has 13 residues. Trimming took 3 bases from V and 0 from J, leaving 8 bases between them. Germline-derived CDR1 and CDR2 are GTSNPN and SVGIG (reference sequence). The CDR3 sequence: CAWSEYMNTEAFF. In DNA, the CDR3 is TGTGCCTGGAGCGAGTATATGAACACTGAAGCTTTCTTT.

This clone was found once. The CDR3 region is CASSLGQGSVQPQHF. CDR3 nucleotide sequence: TGTGCCAGCAGTCTTGGACAGGGCTCGGTGCAGCCCCAGCATTTT. The gene calls are TRBV6-1 and TRBJ1-5, with 8 bases lining up with TRBD1. The CDR3 runs 15 residues. Germline CDR1 reads MNHNS; CDR2 reads SASEGT. V lost 5 bases, J lost 7 bases, and 10 bases stayed unmatched.

J is TRBJ2-1 and V is TRBV5-4; 12 nucleotides align to TRBD1. The CDR3 totals 15 residues. The V and J ends lost 3 bases and 10 bases, in that order; junction bases with no gene match: 8. From germline, CDR1 is SGHNT and CDR2 YYREEE (reference sequence). The CDR3 sequence: CASSWTGQGAREQFF. DNA for the CDR3: TGTGCCAGCAGCTGGACGGGACAGGGGGCTAGGGAGCAGTTCTTC.

The chain joins TRBV29-1 to TRBJ1-3; no clear D gene. This CDR3 has 10 residues. V was pared by 4 bases and J by 8 bases, with 6 bases between. Germline CDR1 reads SQVTM; CDR2 reads ANQGSEA. CDR3 nucleotides: TGCAGCGTTGCTGGGGACACCATATATTTT. Translating gives CSVAGDTIYF.

The chain joins TRBV11-3 to TRBJ1-2, with 7 bases that match TRBD1. Germline assignment: CDR1 SGHNT and CDR2 YENEEA. J was trimmed by 4 bases and V by 5 bases; bases with no gene match: 16. CDR3 length: 17 residues. The CDR3 sequence: CASSITSGTENFYGYTF. The CDR3 nucleotides read TGTGCCAGCAGCATTACCTCCGGGACAGAAAACTTCTATGGCTACACCTTC.

The gene calls are TRBV27 and TRBJ1-5; D is uncertain. Trimming shortened V by 2 bases and J by 5 bases, and 13 bases separated the two germline ends. Germline CDR1 reads MNHEY; CDR2 reads SMNVEV (reference sequence). The CDR3 consists of 15 residues. The CDR3 here is CASSLGPGRDQPQHF. As DNA, the CDR3 is TGTGCCAGCAGTTTAGGGCCGGGTAGGGATCAGCCCCAGCATTTT.